A selection of T cell receptor beta chains follows, all from one sample in a study of response to subunit inactivated influenza vaccine. Via MiXCR, TCRdb re-called the RT-PCR reads, giving one row per CDR3 protein. The sample records almost 600,000 distinct CDR3 sequences, 12% to 15% being singletons. This specimen was PBMCs from blood, taken about 11 days after vaccination. Receptors originate from a man aged 45-65 years who received an inactivated influenza vaccine. CDR3s include the opening cysteine and the closing phenylalanine or tryptophan. Fields, in order: V gene, J gene, CDR3 protein.

>TRBV5-1|TRBJ1-5
CASSQRGDRNQPQHF
>TRBV7-6|TRBJ2-7
CASSQTIGFHEQYF
>TRBV29-1|TRBJ2-1
CSAVRGVRGSNEQFF
>TRBV7-9|TRBJ2-3
CAGGSGHTDTQYF
>TRBV10-3|TRBJ2-7
CAISPGQGHEQYF
>TRBV5-5|TRBJ2-3
CASSLPGGADTQYF
>TRBV25-1|TRBJ2-7
CASSGKSWVDEQYF
>TRBV15|TRBJ1-1
CATSRWARGTEAFF
>TRBV4-1|TRBJ2-5
CASSLTTGTGQETQYF
>TRBV29-1|TRBJ1-1
CSVTILLGLGAFF
>TRBV20-1|TRBJ1-5
CSARSSGSFNQPQHF